This T cell receptor (beta chain) originates from a study of T cell responses to AZD1222 COVID-19 vaccine. Study as a whole: Some second doses came at about 4 weeks and others at about 12 weeks; these were pooled. Overall study results and limits: Two doses of AZD1222 preceded a rise in Spike-specific TCR breadth and depth. In a largely white British group with more females than males, clonal diversity was possibly underestimated. Without day 14 samples, only post-peak T cell repertoires were studied.

V was clipped by 0 bases and J by 1 base; unmatched bases: 12. CDR1 is MNHNS and CDR2 is SASEGT in the germline V gene. CDR3 length: 19 amino acids. As concerns this clone: The antigen is unknown.

Assay used: immunoSEQ multiplex PCR; TCRdb lists only in-frame clones, some missing. The table shows around 100,000 clones, with just under 90% occurring only once. The source of this sequence is an adult in good health. The chain joins TRBV6-1 to TRBJ2-3, with 8 bases that match TRBD2. The sequencing here drew on peripheral blood, taken on day 0 of AZD1222 vaccination. CDR3 nucleotide sequence: TGTGCCAGCAGTGAAGCGGGGTGGGGTAGCGGGGTGCGCACAGATACGCAGTATTTT. This translates into CASSEAGWGSGVRTDTQYF.